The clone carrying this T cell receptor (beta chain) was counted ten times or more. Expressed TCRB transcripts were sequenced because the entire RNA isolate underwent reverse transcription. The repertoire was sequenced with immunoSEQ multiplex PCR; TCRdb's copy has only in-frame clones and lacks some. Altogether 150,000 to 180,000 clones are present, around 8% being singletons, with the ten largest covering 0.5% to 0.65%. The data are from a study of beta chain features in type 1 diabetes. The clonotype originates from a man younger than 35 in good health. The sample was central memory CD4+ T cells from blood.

This CDR3 is CASSPTVKVAGGYEQYF. The CDR3 region has the DNA TGTGCCAGCAGCCCAACCGTGAAGGTAGCGGGAGGGTACGAGCAGTACTTC. V usage is TRBV28 and J usage is TRBJ2-7; 11 bases match TRBD2. Germline V gene data show CDR1 as MDHEN and CDR2 as SYDVKM. This CDR3 is built from 17 residues. V gave up 6 bases and J gave up 4 bases; unmatched junction bases: 14.